The TCR beta chain described here comes from a study of Graves' ophthalmopathy and Graves' hyperthyroidism. Study-level information: Prior to any treatment, peripheral blood was collected at the time of initial diagnosis.

Findings and limits, study-wide: Blood repertoires reportedly contained most expanded thyroid clonotypes above 0.001 frequency. In predicting ophthalmopathy progression, the model reached approximately 70% sensitivity and around 72% specificity.

The CDR3 consists of 16 residues. With V trimmed by 5 bases and J by 2 bases, 11 bases remained unmatched. Orbital computed tomography and thyroid ultrasound, along with TRAb, serum thyroxine and clinical symptoms, underpinned diagnosis. A remark on this clonotype: The antigen is not known.

Investigators amplified TCR beta CDR3 regions from RNA transcripts. Following a first-round RT-PCR that used HTBI primers, a second-round multiplex PCR was carried out. Via MiXCR, TCRdb re-called the multiplex PCR reads, giving one row per CDR3 protein. Here the sample spans under 800,000 distinct CDR3 sequences, 20% to 25% being singletons. The sequence came from a woman aged 18-35 years with stable Graves' hyperthyroidism. Some clones in this sample may be carry-over from other donors' samples. This chain links TRBV12-3 or TRBV12-4 with TRBJ1-1, with 7 positions matching TRBD1. Material: peripheral blood. The CDR3, as DNA: TGTGCCAGCAGTGCCAATCCAGGGGGGACTAACACTGAAGCTTTCTTT. It codes for CASSANPGGTNTEAFF.